Each of the 9 T cell receptor beta chains below was sequenced from the same sample in a study of OX40 agonist ivuxolimab in advanced cancers. Assay: immunoSEQ multiplex PCR; the TCRdb copy retains only in-frame clones and omits some. The sample holds tens of thousands of clones, around nine tenths seen once. The source material was CD4+ or CD8+ T cells sorted from blood, sampled in a trial of the OX40 agonist ivuxolimab. The receptors were gathered from an adult with an advanced solid tumor such as melanoma, head and neck, liver or kidney cancer.

V and J are TRBV27 and TRBJ1-5; 7 bases match TRBD1. The CDR3 extends over 16 amino acids. Trimming took 5 bases from V and 1 from J; bases not matched to a gene: 8. Germline CDR1 is MNHEY and CDR2 is SMNVEV (reference sequence). As DNA, the CDR3 is TGTGCCAGCAGTCCTTCCAGGGGGACGAGCAATCAGCCCCAGCATTTT. Residues: CASSPSRGTSNQPQHF.

This clone has more than one count but fewer than ten. The V call is TRBV7-8, the J call TRBJ2-5, with D hard to call. Trimming removed 5 bases at V and 3 bases at J, with 4 bases between. This CDR3 region has 11 residues. The germline CDR1 and CDR2 sequences are SGHVS and FQNEAQ. Here the CDR3 DNA reads TGTGCCAGCAGCCTGAAAGAGACCCAGTACTTC. Protein sequence: CASSLKETQYF.

The genes are TRBV10-1 and TRBJ2-7; D is ambiguous. The V gene lost 1 base and the J gene lost 6 bases, with 10 bases spanning the gap. Germline CDR1 and CDR2: WNHNN and SYGVQD (reference sequence). The CDR3 is 13 residues long. The CDR3, as DNA: TGCGCCAGCAGTGAGTGGTTTGAAGGCGAGCAGTACTTC. Its protein product is CASSEWFEGEQYF.

This chain connects TRBV2 to TRBJ2-5, with TRBD2 matching over 13 bases. From germline, CDR1 is SNHLY and CDR2 FYNNEI. CDR3 length: 17 residues. J was trimmed by 2 bases and V by 6 bases; bases with no gene match: 9. CDR3 in amino acids: CASSFPGTSGAQETQYF. DNA for the CDR3: TGTGCCAGCAGCTTCCCAGGGACTAGCGGGGCACAAGAGACCCAGTACTTC.

The V and J genes are TRBV19 and TRBJ2-3; TRBD1 might be the D (7 bases). V lost 4 bases and J 6 bases, leaving 17 bases between the germline ends. CDR1 and CDR2 from the germline V gene are LNHDA and SQIVND (reference sequence). CDR3 length: 15 amino acids. In DNA, the CDR3 is TGTGCCAGTAGTACCGGCCCGACAGGGAGGGATACGCAGTATTTT. Its protein is CASSTGPTGRDTQYF. Combining the CDR3 with reference TRBV19 and TRBJ2-3 gives the whole variable domain DGGITQSPKYLFRKEGQNVTLSCEQNLNHDAMYWYRQDPGQGLRLIYYSQIVNDFQKGDIAEGYSVSREKKESFPLTVTSAQKNPTAFYLCASSTGPTGRDTQYFGPGTRLTVL.

This clone was detected a few times. This rearrangement joins TRBV6-4 to TRBJ1-2; the D is unclear. Germline V gives CDR1 MRHNA, CDR2 SNTAGT. CDR3 length: 12 residues. V was trimmed by 0 bases and J by 9 bases, leaving 8 bases between them. CDR3 in amino acids: CASSDSRSRYTF. The CDR3 DNA sequence: TGTGCCAGCAGTGACTCGAGGTCCCGCTACACCTTC.

The CDR3 DNA sequence: TGTGCCAGCAGGTCCGACAAGGGGCCCCTTGGGACTGAAGCTTTCTTT. Protein sequence: CASRSDKGPLGTEAFF. The chain combines TRBV11-2 with TRBJ1-1; possibly TRBD1 for D (5 bases). Germline lookup yields CDR1 SGHAT and CDR2 FQNNGV. Deletions cut 6 bases from V and 5 bases from J, with 22 bases between. This CDR3 comprises 16 residues.

The chain couples TRBV7-8 to TRBJ1-2; D not resolved. The CDR3 is 14 residues long. Trimming shortened V by 3 bases and J by 2 bases, and 10 bases separated the two germline ends. Germline CDR1 and CDR2: SGHVS and FQNEAQ. This chain's CDR3 is CASSLAGWNYGYTF. The CDR3 DNA is TGTGCCAGCAGCTTGGCAGGTTGGAACTATGGCTACACCTTC.

The gene calls are TRBV18 and TRBJ1-2; D perhaps matches TRBD1 (6 bases). Germline CDR1 is KGHSH and CDR2 is LQKENI. Trimming took 0 bases from V and 4 from J, leaving 9 bases between them. The CDR3 contains 14 residues. CDR3 sequence: CASSPPGGAYGYTF. CDR3 DNA sequence: TGTGCCAGCTCACCACCGGGGGGCGCCTATGGCTACACCTTC.